This T cell receptor (beta chain) was retrieved from a study of human T cells and chemical hapten exposure (dated by TCRdb to the early 2020s). Regarding the study in general: For sensitization, 2% DPC in acetone was applied to a roughly 2 cm by roughly 2 cm area of upper inner arm skin. Throughout the approximately 24-week study period, patients were also given weekly therapeutic DPC doses on the scalp. Patch testing was performed on the upper back with Finn chambers containing 0.01% DPC, and the patch tests were scored after 6 days according to International Contact Dermatitis Research Group standards. The mostly female patient cohort included alopecia areata with under or over 50% scalp involvement, alopecia totalis and alopecia universalis. Libraries were combined into a pool for sequencing, and differences in TCR yield between samples came mainly from small differences in library volumes within the pool. The study tracked peripheral blood TCR repertoire changes in vivo during primary and secondary sensitization to the hapten diphenylcyclopropenone (DPC) in alopecia patients. Blood samples were taken from patients before sensitization (week 0) and at 2, 6 and about 24 weeks after DPC sensitization. Twenty-nine alopecia patients provided blood for TCR sequencing at one to four time points (pre-sensitization, 2, 6 and 24 weeks).

Interpreted using the paper, the time point label stands for: patch test 2, 6 weeks after DPC sensitization. The meaning of the sample's treatment or condition label: therapeutic diphenylcyclopropenone sensitization with weekly scalp DPC. At each patch-test visit, blood was drawn before the patch test was applied. Patients were considered eligible if aged 18 to 70, diagnosed with alopecia and deemed suitable for DPC therapy, and patients were excluded if pregnant. Unfractionated whole blood was collected in Tempus Blood RNA tubes, and total RNA was extracted from that blood. Results and caveats for the whole study, not just this receptor: A positive correlation was found between the number of PT1 expanded TCRs and patch test score, with significance reached at thresholds 8, 16 and 32 but not 4. Alopecia, a presumed autoimmune disease, was present in all patients, so the immune response of the patients might differ from that of healthy individuals. Expanded TCRs formed significantly more large CDR3 similarity clusters than pre-sensitization or healthy control sets, consistent with antigen-driven responses. After repeated subsampling, the strength of the expansion versus patch-test correlation and the threshold at which it became significant changed. No change with DPC sensitization was found in the number of TCRs above 1 in 1000 frequency, and no evidence of global repertoire structure alterations was found.

Note on this clonotype: What this receptor recognizes is not known. No base quality information exists; no much larger clone differs at one position.

The CDR3 starts with the cysteine, ends with the phenylalanine, and has 16 residues. Only the CDR3 region is kept as DNA, spanning 48 bases read in frame from base 1. Germline trimming: 2 bases from V, 5 bases from J; junction bases outside gene matches: 7. CDR1 is given as MNHEY and CDR2 as SVGAGI, both from the germline V gene. The library was obtained by RACE. Sequenced using a NextSeq 500. During library preparation, unique molecular identifiers were attached to individual cDNA molecules so that TCRs could be counted quantitatively and reproducibly. Both TCR alpha and TCR beta chains were sequenced from each blood RNA sample. As for how the authors treated the data: The median number of TCRs per sample was approximately 93,000, ranging from about 23,224 to 700,000. The Decombinator software suite was used to annotate the V, J and CDR3 of the TCR reads. For PS versus PT1 abundance plots, all samples were subsampled to the same number of TCRs (28,000). TCRs were defined as expanded if absent before sensitization and observed at least eight times at the 2-week time point. The public reads were reanalyzed by TCRdb: fastp trimming at Q25, MiXCR alignment, in-frame beta chains only. Each record represents a unique CDR3 protein, reported with the most common genes and DNA among its rows. It is TCRdb's table, rather than the study itself, that gives the V and J calls and clone size. The sample data list around 50,000 distinct CDR3 sequences, and 9.5% to 10% of these were observed just once. 1.7% of the sample belongs to the ten largest clones.

Sequenced material: whole blood, taken in connection with sensitization to the hapten diphenylcyclopropenone (DPC). This receptor was obtained from a woman aged 45 to 65 with alopecia areata. Some clones in this sample may be carry-over from other donors' samples. The rearranged segments are TRBV6-5 and TRBJ2-5, with TRBD2 identical over 11 junction bases. CDR3 region: CASSYASGRLGETQYF. The nucleotide sequence is given as TGTGCCAGCAGTTACGCTAGCGGGAGGCTGGGGGAGACCCAGTACTTC.